These 23 T cell receptor beta chains originate from one sample sequenced in a study of blood T cell repertoires in COVID-19. The assay was immunoSEQ multiplex PCR, and TCRdb's table has in-frame clones only and misses some. The sample lists about 290,000 clones; roughly nine tenths were seen once. Sequencing was done on a sample of peripheral blood. The origin of the receptors is a woman aged 25 to 45 with COVID-19, enrolled during active disease.

This clone has a single count. The chain has TRBV6-5 and TRBJ2-3, with TRBD2 as a possible D gene (5 bases). The V gene lost 5 bases and the J gene lost 0 bases, with 9 bases spanning the gap. Per germline, CDR1 MNHEY and CDR2 SVGAGI. The CDR3 has 14 amino acids. The CDR3 sequence is CASSTRRSTDTQYF. In nucleotides, the CDR3 is TGTGCCAGCAGTACAAGGAGGAGCACAGATACGCAGTATTTT.

The chain is built from TRBV2 and TRBJ1-6, with a weak D call TRBD1 (5 bases). V was clipped by 2 bases and J by 7 bases, with 12 bases between them. In germline, CDR1 is SNHLY, CDR2 FYNNEI. This CDR3 is 15 amino acids long. The CDR3 sequence is CASSESGSGNSPLHF. The CDR3 DNA follows: TGTGCCAGCAGTGAATCAGGGTCCGGGAATTCACCCCTCCACTTT.

The chain joins TRBV5-1 to TRBJ1-1, with 7 bases aligning to TRBD1. V shed 4 bases and J 0 bases; nucleotides not matched to a gene: 6. This CDR3 contains 15 residues. In germline, CDR1 is SGHRS, CDR2 YFSETQ. The CDR3 region is CASSPSGQMNTEAFF. The CDR3 DNA reads as TGCGCCAGCAGCCCCTCGGGACAGATGAACACTGAAGCTTTCTTT.

V gene TRBV27 combines with J gene TRBJ1-5, with a weak D call TRBD1 (5 bases). Trimming pared 4 bases from V and 2 bases from J, leaving 15 bases between. Per germline, CDR1 MNHEY and CDR2 SMNVEV (reference sequence). The CDR3 covers 16 residues. The CDR3 region has the DNA TGTGCCAGCAGTTCCCAAGGGAGGGGAGGCAATCAGCCCCAGCATTTT. Amino acid sequence: CASSSQGRGGNQPQHF.

The rearrangement links TRBV3-1 (or the pseudogene TRBV3-2) to TRBJ2-5, with a possible D match to TRBD1 (6 bases). The length of the CDR3 is 16 residues. The V end lost 3 bases, the J end lost 1 base, and 15 bases lay between the germline ends. Looked up from germline, CDR1 is LGHDT and CDR2 is YNNKEL (reference sequence). CDR3 nucleotide sequence: TGTGCCAGCAGCCACTCAATGGGACAAGGCCAAGAGACCCAGTACTTC. It yields the protein CASSHSMGQGQETQYF.

This chain links TRBV5-1 with TRBJ2-1; possibly TRBD1 for D (5 bases). This CDR3 is 15 amino acids long. V was shortened by 3 bases and J by 0 bases, with 10 bases between the two germline ends. In germline, CDR1 is SGHRS, CDR2 YFSETQ. The DNA for the CDR3 is TGCGCCAGCAGCTCGAGACAGAGCTCCTACAATGAGCAGTTCTTC. Protein sequence: CASSSRQSSYNEQFF.

The chain links TRBV18 to TRBJ1-2, with a possible D match to TRBD1 (6 bases). The CDR3 loop spans 16 amino acids. V dropped 2 bases and J dropped 2 bases, with 15 bases sitting between them. Germline CDR1 is KGHSH and CDR2 is LQKENI. The CDR3 nucleotides are TGTGCCAGCTCACCAGGGGCAGGGGCAATGAACTATGGCTACACCTTC. Its protein product is CASSPGAGAMNYGYTF. The full variable domain, with the rest looked up from reference TRBV18 and TRBJ1-2, is NAGVMQNPRHLVRRRGQEARLRCSPMKGHSHVYWYRQLPEEGLKFMVYLQKENIIDESGMPKERFSAEFPKEGPSILRIQQVVRGDSAAYFCASSPGAGAMNYGYTFGSGTRLTVV.

V gene TRBV4-1 combines with J gene TRBJ2-7; the match to TRBD1 covers 11 bases. The length of the CDR3 is 15 residues. After removal of 5 bases from V and 2 bases from J, the junction contained 5 bases not matched to a gene. Germline CDR1 and CDR2: MGHRA and YSYEKL. This CDR3 reads CASSTRTGGAYEQYF. In DNA, the CDR3 is TGCGCCAGCAGCACCCGGACAGGGGGCGCCTACGAGCAGTACTTC.

The chain combines TRBV7-8 with TRBJ2-7; TRBD2 aligns across 8 bases. The CDR3 has 14 amino acids. Germline loops: CDR1 SGHVS, CDR2 FQNEAQ. The J segment lost 5 bases and the V segment lost 3 bases, leaving 6 bases of the junction unmatched. CDR3: CASSFQGLVHEQYF. DNA of the CDR3: TGTGCCAGCAGCTTCCAGGGACTAGTACACGAGCAGTACTTC. The full variable domain, completed using reference TRBV7-8 and TRBJ2-7, is GAGVSQSPRYKVAKRGQDVALRCDPISGHVSLFWYQQALGQGPEFLTYFQNEAQLDKSGLPSDRFFAERPEGSVSTLKIQRTQQEDSAVYLCASSFQGLVHEQYFGPGTRLTVT.

The rearrangement links TRBV4-1 to TRBJ1-6; D unresolved. The CDR3 has 16 residues. V shed 0 bases and J shed 4 bases, with 10 bases lying between them. Germline lookup yields CDR1 MGHRA and CDR2 YSYEKL. CDR3 in DNA: TGCGCCAGCAGCCAAGATCCGGGAAGGTATAATTCACCCCTCCACTTT. It codes for CASSQDPGRYNSPLHF.

The V and J genes are TRBV30 and TRBJ1-5; D call uncertain. The CDR3 totals 14 residues. Trimming left V 3 bases short and J 5 bases short, with 14 bases between. CDR1 is GTSNPN and CDR2 is SVGIG in the germline V gene (reference sequence). The CDR3 loop is CAWRGPGGHQPQHF. CDR3 sequence (DNA): TGTGCCTGGAGGGGCCCAGGCGGGCATCAGCCCCAGCATTTT.

This chain connects TRBV29-1 to TRBJ2-3; TRBD2 matches 9 bases. Germline CDR1 and CDR2: SQVTM and ANQGSEA. The CDR3 is 16 residues long. V dropped 2 bases and J dropped 3; count of bases not matched to a gene: 9. The CDR3 reads CSVESRRGGPTDTQYF. As DNA, the CDR3 is TGCAGCGTTGAAAGTAGGCGGGGGGGCCCGACAGATACGCAGTATTTT.

The chain is built from TRBV7-2 and TRBJ2-7; 10 bases match TRBD2. The junction had 9 bases not matched to a gene; V was cut back by 0 bases and J by 7 bases. The CDR3 is 16 amino acids. Germline V gene data show CDR1 as SGHTA and CDR2 as FQGNSA. CDR3 nucleotides: TGTGCCAGCAGCTTAGCGCAGCGGGGGGGCAATCGGGAGCAGTACTTC. The encoded protein is CASSLAQRGGNREQYF.

V and J are TRBV11-2 and TRBJ1-2, with unresolved D. Germline V CDR1 and CDR2: SGHAT, FQNNGV. Trimming stripped 0 bases from V and 7 bases from J, with 6 bases between. The CDR3 extends over 12 amino acids. The CDR3 reads CASSLDGLGYTF. The CDR3 DNA is TGTGCCAGCAGCTTAGATGGGCTTGGCTACACCTTC.

The chain recombines TRBV28 with TRBJ2-6, with a weak D call TRBD1 (5 bases). V was trimmed by 10 bases and J by 0 bases, leaving 7 bases between them. Germline lookup yields CDR1 MDHEN and CDR2 SYDVKM. The CDR3 consists of 13 residues. The CDR3 DNA reads as TGTGCCACCCAGGGCTCTGGGGCCAACGTCCTGACTTTC. Translated: CATQGSGANVLTF.

The J gene is TRBJ1-2, the V gene TRBV3-1 (or the pseudogene TRBV3-2); perhaps TRBD1 as D (5 bases). V was trimmed by 1 base and J by 1 base, leaving 13 bases between them. Per germline, CDR1 LGHDT and CDR2 YNNKEL (reference sequence). This CDR3 is 16 amino acids long. CDR3 loop: CASSQGSPTDNYGYTF. The DNA of the CDR3 is TGTGCCAGCAGCCAAGGTTCCCCGACAGATAACTATGGCTACACCTTC.

The rearrangement uses TRBV10-3 and TRBJ1-2; D might be TRBD1 (5 bases). This CDR3 is built from 14 residues. Germline V gene sequence: CDR1 ENHRY, CDR2 SYGVKD. Trimming took off 2 bases at V and 4 bases at J, with 11 bases between the two ends. The CDR3 sequence is CAISEAPGGYGYTF. The CDR3 region has the DNA TGTGCCATCAGTGAGGCTCCGGGGGGCTATGGCTACACCTTC.

The rearrangement joins TRBV12-3 or TRBV12-4 to TRBJ1-2, with TRBD1 as a possible D gene (5 bases). Trimming stripped 4 bases from V and 6 bases from J, with 12 bases between. The CDR3 loop spans 13 amino acids. This CDR3 reads CASSWGPVDGYTF. In DNA, the CDR3 is TGTGCCAGCAGTTGGGGCCCGGTGGATGGCTACACCTTC.

The chain joins TRBV28 to TRBJ1-2; tentatively, D is TRBD1 (6 bases). This CDR3 region has 12 residues. Germline CDR1 MDHEN, CDR2 SYDVKM. V lost 7 bases and J 8 bases, leaving 14 bases between the germline ends. CDR3 bases: TGTGCCAGCACCTGGGCAGGGGAGGGCTACACCTTC. Protein: CASTWAGEGYTF.

V is TRBV2 and J is TRBJ2-2; TRBD1 aligns across 8 bases. Germline assignment: CDR1 SNHLY and CDR2 FYNNEI. This CDR3 has 14 residues. Trimming removed 7 bases from V and 6 bases from J; junction bases left unmatched: 7. CDR3 nucleotides: TGTGCCAGCATGAGAAACAGGGGGTCCGGGGAGCTGTTTTTT. Translated: CASMRNRGSGELFF.

The genes are TRBV2 and TRBJ1-6, with 7 bases fitting TRBD1. Unmatched junction bases numbered 9, after V lost 6 bases and J lost 7 bases. This CDR3 has 15 residues. The germline gives CDR1 SNHLY, CDR2 FYNNEI. For the CDR3, the DNA is TGTGCCAGCAGCGGACAGGCTTATGAAAATTCACCCCTCCACTTT. Its protein is CASSGQAYENSPLHF. The whole variable domain, remainder taken from reference TRBV2 and TRBJ1-6, is EPEVTQTPSHQVTQMGQEVILRCVPISNHLYFYWYRQILGQKVEFLVSFYNNEISEKSEIFDDQFSVERPDGSNFTLKIRSTKLEDSAMYFCASSGQAYENSPLHFGNGTRLTVT.

This CDR3 is CASSLSRGNTWNEQFF. Here the CDR3 DNA reads TGTGCCAGCAGTTTATCGCGGGGGAACACTTGGAATGAGCAGTTCTTC. The chain joins TRBV27 to TRBJ2-1; TRBD2 aligns across 7 bases. J was trimmed by 7 bases and V by 0 bases; bases with no gene match: 9. From germline, CDR1 is MNHEY and CDR2 SMNVEV (reference sequence). The CDR3 extends over 16 amino acids.

The table lists this clone with a count of one. This sequence joins TRBV30 and TRBJ1-2; no clear D gene. With 3 bases removed from V and 1 base from J, the gap between germline ends came to 18 bases. The CDR3 totals 16 residues. Germline CDR1 and CDR2: GTSNPN and SVGIG (reference sequence). Here the CDR3 DNA reads TGTGCCTGGAGCCCTCGGCGTATTGAGGATAACTATGGCTACACCTTC. Translated, it gives CAWSPRRIEDNYGYTF.